This T cell receptor beta chain was identified during a study of cytomegalovirus exposure and HLA in healthy donors. The primer mix had 60 Vbeta and 13 Jbeta primers. Method: immunoSEQ multiplex PCR; TCRdb's copy keeps in-frame clones and lacks some. The sample contains about 51,000 clones, 81% of which appear only once. In the case of this clone: Its target is not known.

Broader study findings: In most subjects, TCR beta sequences reportedly gave accurate predictions of HLA-A and HLA-B alleles.

The CDR3 length is 12 residues. Trimming took 6 bases from V and 5 from J, leaving 10 bases between them. Germline values: CDR1 MGHDK, CDR2 SYGVNS. The J gene is TRBJ1-1, the V gene TRBV25-1; maybe TRBD1 (5 bases). The TCR was taken from a boy younger than 18 in good health and CMV-seropositive. The sample consisted of PBMCs. This CDR3 reads CASSPGGTEAFF. The CDR3 bases are TGTGCCAGCAGCCCCGGGGGGACTGAAGCTTTCTTT.